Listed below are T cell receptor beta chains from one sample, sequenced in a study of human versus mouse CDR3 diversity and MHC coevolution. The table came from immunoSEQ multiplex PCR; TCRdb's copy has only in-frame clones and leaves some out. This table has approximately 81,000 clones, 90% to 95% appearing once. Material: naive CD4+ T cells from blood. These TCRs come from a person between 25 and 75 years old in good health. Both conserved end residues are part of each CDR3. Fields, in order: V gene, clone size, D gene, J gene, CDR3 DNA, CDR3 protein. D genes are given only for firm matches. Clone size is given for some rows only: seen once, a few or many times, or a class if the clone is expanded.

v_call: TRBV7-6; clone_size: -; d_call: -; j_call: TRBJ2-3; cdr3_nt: TGTGCCAGCAGCTTAGTAGCGGAAGATACGCAGTATTTT; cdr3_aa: CASSLVAEDTQYF
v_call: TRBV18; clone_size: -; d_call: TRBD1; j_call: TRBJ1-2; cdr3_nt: TGTGCCAGCTCACCGAGGGACAGCCCAGGTTATGGCTACACCTTC; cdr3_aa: CASSPRDSPGYGYTF
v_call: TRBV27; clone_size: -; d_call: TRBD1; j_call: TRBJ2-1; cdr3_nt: TGTGCCAGCAGTTTTCGGCGGACAGGTGGGGTCAATGAGCAGTTCTTC; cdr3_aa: CASSFRRTGGVNEQFF
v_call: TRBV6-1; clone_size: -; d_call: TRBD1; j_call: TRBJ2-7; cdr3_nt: TGTGCCAGCAGAGGGACAGGTACCTACGAGCAGTACTTC; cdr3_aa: CASRGTGTYEQYF
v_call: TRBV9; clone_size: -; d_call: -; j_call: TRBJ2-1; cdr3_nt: TGTGCCAGCAGCGTAGTCCAGGGGCAATACAATGAGCAGTTCTTC; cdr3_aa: CASSVVQGQYNEQFF
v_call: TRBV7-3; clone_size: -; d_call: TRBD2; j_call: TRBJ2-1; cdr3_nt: TGTGCCAGCAGCTTAGGCAGCGGGAGGGTCCCCTACAATGAGCAGTTCTTC; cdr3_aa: CASSLGSGRVPYNEQFF
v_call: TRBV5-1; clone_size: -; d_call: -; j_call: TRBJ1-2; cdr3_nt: TGCGCCAGCAGCCCGGGGTATGGCTACACCTTC; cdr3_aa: CASSPGYGYTF
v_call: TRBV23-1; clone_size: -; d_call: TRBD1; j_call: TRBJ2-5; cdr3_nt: TGCGCCAGCAGTCATCATCACAGGGGGGTTCAAGAGACCCAGTACTTC; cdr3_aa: CASSHHHRGVQETQYF
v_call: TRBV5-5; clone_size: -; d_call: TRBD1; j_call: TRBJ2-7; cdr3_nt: TGTGCCAGCAGCCTGACAGGGAGTTCCTACGAGCAGTACTTC; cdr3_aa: CASSLTGSSYEQYF
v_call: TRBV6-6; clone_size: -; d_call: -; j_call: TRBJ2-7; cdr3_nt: TGTGCCAGCAGGACTCTACAGGGACCGGGGGAGCAGTACTTC; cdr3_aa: CASRTLQGPGEQYF
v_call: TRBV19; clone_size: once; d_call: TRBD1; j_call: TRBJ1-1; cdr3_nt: TGTGCCAGTAGTGGACAGGGCGTCACTGAAGCTTTCTTT; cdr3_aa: CASSGQGVTEAFF
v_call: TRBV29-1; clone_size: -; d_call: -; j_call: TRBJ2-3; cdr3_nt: TGCAGCGTTGAAGGGCTAGCAAGAGATACGCAGTATTTT; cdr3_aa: CSVEGLARDTQYF
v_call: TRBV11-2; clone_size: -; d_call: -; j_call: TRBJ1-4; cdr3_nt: TGTGCCAGCAGCTTACTCGACTGGGAAAAACTGTTTTTT; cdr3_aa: CASSLLDWEKLFF
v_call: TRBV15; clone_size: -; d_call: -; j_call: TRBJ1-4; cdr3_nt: TGTGCCACCAGCAGAGAGAGGGGGTCGGCAGAGCTGTTTTTT; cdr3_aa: CATSRERGSAELFF
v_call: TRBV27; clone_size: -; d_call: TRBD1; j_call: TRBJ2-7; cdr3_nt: TGTGCCAGCAGTTCGGACAGGGGTCACGAGCAGTACTTC; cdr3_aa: CASSSDRGHEQYF
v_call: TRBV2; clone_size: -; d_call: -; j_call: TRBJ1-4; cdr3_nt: TGTGCCAGCAGTGAAGAACTCGCCGTGGGCGCAACTAATGAAAAACTGTTTTTT; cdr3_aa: CASSEELAVGATNEKLFF
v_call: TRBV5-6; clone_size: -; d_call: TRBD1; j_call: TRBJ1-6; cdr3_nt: TGTGCCAGCAGGAGGGACAGCTTGGGTTCACCCCTCCACTTT; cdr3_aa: CASRRDSLGSPLHF
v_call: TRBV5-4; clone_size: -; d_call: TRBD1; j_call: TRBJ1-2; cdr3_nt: TGTGCCAGCAGCTACGACAGGGGCCCCGACACCTTC; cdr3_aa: CASSYDRGPDTF
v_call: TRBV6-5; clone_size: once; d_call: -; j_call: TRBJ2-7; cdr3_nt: TGTGCCAGCAGTTACTCGGTCCTCTTGGGCCAGTACTTC; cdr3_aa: CASSYSVLLGQYF
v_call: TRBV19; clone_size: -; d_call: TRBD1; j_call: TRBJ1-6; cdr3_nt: TGTGCCAGTCGCGACAGGGGTGAGTCACCCCTCCACTTT; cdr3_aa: CASRDRGESPLHF
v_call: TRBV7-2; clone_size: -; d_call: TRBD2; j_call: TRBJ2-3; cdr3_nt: TGTGCCAGCAGCGTACCCGGGACTAGCGGGGGACTGGGAGATACGCAGTATTTT; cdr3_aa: CASSVPGTSGGLGDTQYF
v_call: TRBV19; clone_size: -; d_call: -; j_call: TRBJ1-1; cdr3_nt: TGTGCCAGTAGTGGGCAGTTGAACACTGAAGCTTTCTTT; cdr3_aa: CASSGQLNTEAFF